This T cell receptor (beta chain) was recorded in a study of T-cell reconstitution after alpha-beta-depleted transplantation in children. The TCRbeta library incorporated unique molecular identifiers. TCRdb redid the calling of the PCR reads with MiXCR, one entry per CDR3 protein. The repertoire includes approximately 88,000 distinct CDR3 sequences, 9% to 15% of them detected once, and about 14% sits in the top ten. The CDR3 runs to 14 residues. V was shortened by 4 bases and J by 8 bases, with 12 bases between the two germline ends. Many counts were recorded for this clonotype. The sample in question was PBMCs from the stem cell graft donor, obtained from the stem cell graft. V is TRBV12-3 or TRBV12-4 and J is TRBJ1-6; D is possibly TRBD1 (6 bases). This clonotype was obtained from a human donor who donated a stem cell graft to a child with inherited bone marrow failure. As DNA, the CDR3 is TGTGCCAGCAGTTATGGACAGTGGGATTCACCCCTCCACTTT. The encoded protein is CASSYGQWDSPLHF.